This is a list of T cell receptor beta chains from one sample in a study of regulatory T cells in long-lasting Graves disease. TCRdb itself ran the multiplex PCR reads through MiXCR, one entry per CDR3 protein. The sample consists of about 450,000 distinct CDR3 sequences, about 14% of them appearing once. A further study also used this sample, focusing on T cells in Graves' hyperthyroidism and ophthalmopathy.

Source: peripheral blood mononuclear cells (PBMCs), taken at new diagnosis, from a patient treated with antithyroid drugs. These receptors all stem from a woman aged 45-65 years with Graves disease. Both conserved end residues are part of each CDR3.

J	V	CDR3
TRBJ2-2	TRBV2	CASSPVVVTGELFF
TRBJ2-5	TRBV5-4	CASSKSGSKETQYF
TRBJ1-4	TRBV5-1	CASSFQGMREKLFF
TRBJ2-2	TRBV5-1	CASSADLTGELFF
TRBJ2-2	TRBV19	CASTRDGNTGELFF
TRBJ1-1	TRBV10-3	CAITTGVRNTEASF
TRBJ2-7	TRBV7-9	CASSFYRPGQDYEQYF
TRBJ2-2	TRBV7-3	CASSNRGTGELFF
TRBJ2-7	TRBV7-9	CASIGLAGGSGEQYF
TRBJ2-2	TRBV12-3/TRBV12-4	CASSIQGGTSGSVVTGELFF
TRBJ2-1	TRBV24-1	CATSRPAGNNEQFF
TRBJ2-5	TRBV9	CASSVEVGGSQETQYF
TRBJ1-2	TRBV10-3	CAITSGDYGYTF
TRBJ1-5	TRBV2	CASSEEGNQPQHF
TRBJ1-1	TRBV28	CASSPWTGGGGTEAFF
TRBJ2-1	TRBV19	CASMRGSAGGPGNEQFF
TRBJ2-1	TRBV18	CASSPRTGTLPGDNEQFF
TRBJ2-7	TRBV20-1	CSARPGGRGYEQYF
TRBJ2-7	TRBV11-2	CASSLRGRSYEQYF
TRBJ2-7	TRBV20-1	CSATSNPYEQYF
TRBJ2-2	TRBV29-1	CSVEVGARGTGELFF
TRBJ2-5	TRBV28	CASSGGVEETQYF
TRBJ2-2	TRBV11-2	CASSLGDRDTGELFF
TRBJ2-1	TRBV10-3	CAISGGDFNEQFF
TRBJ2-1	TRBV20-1	CSALAINSGIGQTYNEQFF
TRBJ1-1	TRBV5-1	CASSLLSGGPLRDTEAFF
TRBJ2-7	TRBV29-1	CSVEGQGGYEQYF
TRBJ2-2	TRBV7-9	CASSLGAGVTGELFF
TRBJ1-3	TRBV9	CASSVGRDDELNTIYF
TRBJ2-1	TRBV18	CASLTILDTYNEQFF
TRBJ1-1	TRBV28	CASSLYEGMNTEAFF
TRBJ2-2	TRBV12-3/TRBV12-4	CASSLNSATGELFF
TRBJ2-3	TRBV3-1	CASSEERDTQYF
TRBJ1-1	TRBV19	CASSSHPFRTGTNTEAFF
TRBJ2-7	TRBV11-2	CASSLANSGNYEQYF
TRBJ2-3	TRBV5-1	CASSQRTSGTDTQYF
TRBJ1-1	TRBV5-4	CASSLGIQLDTEAFF
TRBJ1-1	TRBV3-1	CASSQGSAVIGTEAFF
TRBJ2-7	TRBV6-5	CASSYIAGGPYEQYF
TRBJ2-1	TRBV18	CASSPGTRWSNEQFF
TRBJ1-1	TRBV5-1	CASRTTGRTEAFF
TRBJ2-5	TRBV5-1	CASRPGQGASETQYF
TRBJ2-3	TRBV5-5	CASSLGHAGTDTQYF
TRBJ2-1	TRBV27	CASSRVGAVYNEQFF
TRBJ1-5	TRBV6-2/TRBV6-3	CASSATGGNQPQHF
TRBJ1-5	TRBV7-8	CASSLARWPGDSNQPQHF
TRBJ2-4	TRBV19	CASSSGPAGENIQYF
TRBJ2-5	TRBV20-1	CSAQRRSQETQYF
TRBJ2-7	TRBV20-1	CSVQGQIYEQYF
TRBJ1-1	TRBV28	CASSSPGQGMNTEAFF
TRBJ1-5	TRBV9	CASSVTGRINQPQHF
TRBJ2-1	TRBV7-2	CASSSSRDTKTYYNEQFF
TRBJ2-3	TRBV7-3	CASSLRAGGPDTQYF
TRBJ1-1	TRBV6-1	CASTPGGTEAFF
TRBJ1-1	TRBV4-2	CASSQPMTDRGDTEAFF
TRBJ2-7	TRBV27	CASSSTTPYYEQYF
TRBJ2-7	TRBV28	CASSFPTSYEQYF
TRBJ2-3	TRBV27	CASSNLAEFPDTQYF